This TCR beta chain was recovered during a study of blood T cell repertoires in COVID-19. Across the study: Sources were T cells, B-cell-depleted T cells, or PBMCs; the material itself was cDNA or gDNA.

The CDR3 is 14 residues long. Germline loops: CDR1 MNHEY, CDR2 SMNVEV (reference sequence). Trimming took 2 bases from V and 10 from J; bases not matched to a gene: 8. This clone appeared a few times. TCRdb's table, derived via immunoSEQ multiplex PCR, lists solely in-frame clones and lacks some. The sample records about 240,000 clones, 88% being singletons. Sequences were obtained from peripheral blood. This TCR was sampled from a woman aged 40 to 50 who had recovered from COVID-19. V and J are TRBV27 and TRBJ1-5, with TRBD1 matching over 7 bases. The CDR3 loop is CASSLSRGSDPQHF. CDR3 DNA: TGTGCCAGCAGTTTAAGCAGGGGGTCTGATCCCCAGCATTTT.